These T cell receptor beta chains were read from a single sample in a study. TCRdb called the RT-PCR reads again in MiXCR, with one record for every CDR3 protein. The top ten clones hold approximately 9.9% of a sample with approximately 1,500 distinct CDR3 sequences, 30% to 40% of them seen once. Sequenced sample: memory CD4+ T cells from salivary gland. The receptors here all came from a female donor with primary Sjogren's syndrome. Each CDR3 is given with its conserved first and last residue. Fields, in order: clone size, J gene, V gene, D gene, CDR3 protein, CDR3 DNA. A D gene is named only where the DNA matches it firmly. Some rows have no size entry. The others give once, few or many, or a class for an expanded clone.

clone size: large; J gene: TRBJ2-3; V gene: TRBV5-1; D gene: TRBD1; CDR3 protein: CASRTGGTDTQYF; CDR3 DNA: TGCGCCAGCAGGACAGGGGGGACAGATACGCAGTATTTT
clone size: large; J gene: TRBJ2-3; V gene: TRBV12-3/TRBV12-4; D gene: TRBD2; CDR3 protein: CASSLAPGLDEHTQYF; CDR3 DNA: TGTGCCAGCAGTTTAGCCCCGGGACTAGATGAGCATACGCAGTATTTT
clone size: NA; J gene: TRBJ2-1; V gene: TRBV20-1; D gene: NA; CDR3 protein: CSASSPPYNEQFF; CDR3 DNA: TGCAGTGCTAGTTCCCCCCCCTACAATGAGCAGTTCTTC
clone size: medium-sized; J gene: TRBJ1-2; V gene: TRBV5-1; D gene: NA; CDR3 protein: CASSLAGQGGGYTF; CDR3 DNA: TGCGCCAGCAGCTTGGCCGGGCAGGGCGGTGGCTACACCTTC
clone size: NA; J gene: TRBJ2-1; V gene: TRBV12-3/TRBV12-4; D gene: NA; CDR3 protein: CASSPQRGEQF; CDR3 DNA: TGTGCCAGCAGTCCACAGAGGGGTGAGCAGTTC
clone size: medium-sized; J gene: TRBJ1-1; V gene: TRBV9; D gene: NA; CDR3 protein: CASSVGGSGRRTEAFF; CDR3 DNA: TGTGCCAGCAGCGTAGGAGGGTCGGGACGGAGAACTGAAGCTTTCTTT
clone size: medium-sized; J gene: TRBJ1-1; V gene: TRBV3-1; D gene: NA; CDR3 protein: CASSQNLNTEAFF; CDR3 DNA: TGTGCCAGCAGCCAGAATTTGAACACTGAAGCTTTCTTT
clone size: large; J gene: TRBJ1-1; V gene: TRBV6-5; D gene: NA; CDR3 protein: CASEAPLTRGAFF; CDR3 DNA: TGTGCCAGCGAGGCGCCCTTAACACGCGGAGCTTTCTTT
clone size: large; J gene: TRBJ2-3; V gene: TRBV5-1; D gene: NA; CDR3 protein: CASRYLASSTDTQYF; CDR3 DNA: TGCGCCAGCAGGTATCTAGCGTCTAGCACAGATACGCAGTATTTT
clone size: medium-sized; J gene: TRBJ2-3; V gene: TRBV6-2/TRBV6-3; D gene: TRBD2; CDR3 protein: CASTLLLADTQYF; CDR3 DNA: TGTGCCAGCACCTTATTACTAGCGGATACGCAGTATTTT
clone size: NA; J gene: TRBJ2-5; V gene: TRBV29-1; D gene: NA; CDR3 protein: CSVLDETQYF; CDR3 DNA: TGCAGCGTTCTGGACGAGACCCAGTACTTC
clone size: large; J gene: TRBJ2-7; V gene: TRBV7-9; D gene: TRBD1; CDR3 protein: CASSPGQSSYEQYF; CDR3 DNA: TGTGCCAGCAGCCCGGGACAGAGCTCCTACGAGCAGTACTTC
clone size: few; J gene: TRBJ2-3; V gene: TRBV7-8; D gene: NA; CDR3 protein: CASSPVGGGGGKADTQYF; CDR3 DNA: TGTGCCAGCAGCCCGGTTGGAGGGGGCGGGGGAAAAGCAGATACGCAGTATTTT
clone size: large; J gene: TRBJ1-1; V gene: TRBV6-5; D gene: NA; CDR3 protein: CASSYSPGVTEAFF; CDR3 DNA: TGTGCCAGCAGTTACTCGCCAGGGGTCACTGAAGCTTTCTTT
clone size: medium-sized; J gene: TRBJ2-2; V gene: TRBV27; D gene: TRBD1; CDR3 protein: CASSFGDRYTGELFF; CDR3 DNA: TGTGCCAGCAGTTTCGGGGACAGGTACACCGGGGAGCTGTTTTTT
clone size: medium-sized; J gene: TRBJ2-1; V gene: TRBV7-2; D gene: NA; CDR3 protein: CASSLRVDGLPNEQFF; CDR3 DNA: TGTGCCAGCAGCTTAAGGGTTGACGGCCTGCCTAATGAGCAGTTCTTC
clone size: once; J gene: TRBJ2-1; V gene: TRBV20-1; D gene: NA; CDR3 protein: CSARVGVGRSYNEQFF; CDR3 DNA: TGCAGTGCTAGAGTAGGGGTGGGACGGTCCTACAATGAGCAGTTCTTC
clone size: large; J gene: TRBJ2-5; V gene: TRBV20-1; D gene: NA; CDR3 protein: CSASPQGETQYF; CDR3 DNA: TGCAGTGCTAGCCCCCAGGGGGAGACCCAGTACTTC
clone size: large; J gene: TRBJ2-1; V gene: TRBV20-1; D gene: TRBD2; CDR3 protein: CSALGGLAGGRSYNEQFF; CDR3 DNA: TGCAGTGCTTTGGGCGGACTAGCGGGGGGGCGGTCCTACAATGAGCAGTTCTTC